These 4 T cell receptor beta chains share one sample of origin, sequenced in a study of blood T cell repertoires in COVID-19. Profiled with immunoSEQ multiplex PCR; TCRdb holds only in-frame clones, not every one. Here the sample spans about 240,000 clones, about 87% being singletons. Specimen: PBMCs or T cells enriched from blood (not recorded which). All receptors derive from a woman younger than 45 with acute COVID-19.

The CDR3 sequence: CASSLVSSGGMAGELFF. CDR3 DNA sequence: TGTGCCAGCAGCTTAGTTTCTTCAGGGGGCATGGCCGGGGAGCTGTTTTTT. The rearrangement joins TRBV11-3 to TRBJ2-2; 8 nucleotides match TRBD1. The trim removed 1 base at V and 6 bases at J, leaving 10 bases unmatched. The CDR3 length is 17 residues. Germline loops: CDR1 SGHNT, CDR2 YENEEA.

A single count supports this clone. CDR3: CSAWRSYEQYF. The CDR3 DNA is TGCAGTGCTTGGAGATCCTACGAGCAGTACTTC. The rearrangement joins TRBV20-1 to TRBJ2-7, with unresolved D. Germline V CDR1 and CDR2: DFQATT, SNEGSKA (reference sequence). The CDR3 extends over 11 amino acids. The V and J ends lost 5 bases and 1 base respectively, with 6 bases between them.

The V and J genes are TRBV5-5 and TRBJ2-1; the match to TRBD2 covers 7 bases. V was pared by 6 bases and J by 3 bases, with 6 bases of the junction left unmatched. Germline V gene data show CDR1 as SGHKS and CDR2 as YYEKEE (reference sequence). The CDR3 spans 14 residues. In nucleotides, the CDR3 is TGTGCCAGCACCACGGGGGGAAGCTACAATGAGCAGTTCTTC. Amino acids: CASTTGGSYNEQFF.

This clone was counted a single time. V and J are TRBV5-4 and TRBJ1-2; a weak D match, TRBD1 (5 bases). V gave up 4 bases and J gave up 2 bases, with 9 bases separating them. CDR1 SGHNT and CDR2 YYREEE come from the germline V gene (reference sequence). This CDR3 has 13 amino acids. As DNA, the CDR3 is TGTGCCAGCAGCGGGGGACTAAACTATGGCTACACCTTC. Protein sequence: CASSGGLNYGYTF.